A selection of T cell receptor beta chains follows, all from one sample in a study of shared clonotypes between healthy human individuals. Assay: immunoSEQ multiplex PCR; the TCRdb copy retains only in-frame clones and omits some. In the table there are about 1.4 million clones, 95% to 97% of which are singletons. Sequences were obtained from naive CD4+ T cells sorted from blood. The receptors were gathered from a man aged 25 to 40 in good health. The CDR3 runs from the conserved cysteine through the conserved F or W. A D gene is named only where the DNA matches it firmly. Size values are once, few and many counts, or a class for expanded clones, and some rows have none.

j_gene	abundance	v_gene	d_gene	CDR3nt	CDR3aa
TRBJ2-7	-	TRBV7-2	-	TGTGCCAGCAGCAAAGGCCAGGATCGCTACGAGCAGTACTTC	CASSKGQDRYEQYF
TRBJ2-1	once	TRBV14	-	TGTGCCAGCAGCCAAGGTGGGATGTACAATGAGCAGTTCTTC	CASSQGGMYNEQFF
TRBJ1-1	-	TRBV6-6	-	TGTGCCACCGAGGGGATGAACACTGAAGCTTTCTTT	CATEGMNTEAFF
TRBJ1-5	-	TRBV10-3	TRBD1	TGTGCCATCATCGAGGGGGCGAATCAGCCCCAGCATTTT	CAIIEGANQPQHF
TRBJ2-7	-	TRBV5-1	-	TGCGCCAGCAGCTTGTCGCCAGGGGTCTACGAGCAGTACTTC	CASSLSPGVYEQYF
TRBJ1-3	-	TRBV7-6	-	TGTGCCAGCAGCTTAGAAGGGGCCCACCTCTCTGGAAACACCATATATTTT	CASSLEGAHLSGNTIYF
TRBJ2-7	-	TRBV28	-	TGTGCCAGCACCTCATGGGACCTCTGGTGGGCCTACGAGCAGTACTTC	CASTSWDLWWAYEQYF
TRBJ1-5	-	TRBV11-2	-	TGTGCCAGCAGCTTAGGGGCAGCGGCCAATCAGCCCCAGCATTTT	CASSLGAAANQPQHF
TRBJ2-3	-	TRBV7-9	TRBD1	TGTGCCAGCAGCTTATTGGGACAGCCCCCAGATACGCAGTATTTT	CASSLLGQPPDTQYF
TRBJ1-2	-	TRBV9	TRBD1	TGTGCCAGCACCGCTTCGGGCTCCGGGACAGTCGCCTATGGCTACACCTTC	CASTASGSGTVAYGYTF
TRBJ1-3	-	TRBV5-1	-	TGCGCCAGCAGCTTGGCCGAAGCAGGCCGGAACACCATATATTTT	CASSLAEAGRNTIYF
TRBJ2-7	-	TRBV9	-	TGTGCCAGCAGCGTAGCGGCGGTCGCCCACGAGCAGTACTTC	CASSVAAVAHEQYF
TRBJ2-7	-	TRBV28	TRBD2	TGTGCCAGCAGTCTCACTAGCGGGACGACCTACGAGCAGTACTTC	CASSLTSGTTYEQYF
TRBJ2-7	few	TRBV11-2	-	TGTGCCAGCAGCTTGGGGAGGTCTTTGCAGTACTTC	CASSLGRSLQYF
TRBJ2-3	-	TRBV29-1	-	TGCAGCGTTGACGTTTCAGTCACAGATACGCAGTATTTT	CSVDVSVTDTQYF
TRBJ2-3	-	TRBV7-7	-	TGTGCCAGCAGCCCTCAGACTAGGTCAGATACGCAGTATTTT	CASSPQTRSDTQYF
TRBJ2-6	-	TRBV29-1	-	TGCAGCGTCCCAACCCCGAACTCTGGGGCCAACGTCCTGACTTTC	CSVPTPNSGANVLTF
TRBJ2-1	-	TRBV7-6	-	TGTGCCAGCAGCTTACCCGGGGATGAGCAGTTCTTC	CASSLPGDEQFF
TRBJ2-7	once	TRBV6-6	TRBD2	TGTGCCAGCAGTTTGCAGCGGGGGTACGAGCAGTACTTC	CASSLQRGYEQYF
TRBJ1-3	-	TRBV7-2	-	TGTGCCAGCAGCTTAGCGGCCTATCTTGGAAACACCATATATTTT	CASSLAAYLGNTIYF
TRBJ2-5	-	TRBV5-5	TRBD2	TGTGCCAGCAGGGGAGCGGGAGTAAGAGAGACCCAGTACTTC	CASRGAGVRETQYF
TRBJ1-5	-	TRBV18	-	TGTGCCAGCTCAGGTAGCAATCAGCCCCAGCATTTT	CASSGSNQPQHF
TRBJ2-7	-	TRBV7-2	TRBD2	TGTGCCAGCACACGAGGACCTGGACTAGCGGGTCAATACGAGCAGTACTTC	CASTRGPGLAGQYEQYF
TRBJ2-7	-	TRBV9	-	TGTGCCAGCAGCGTAGCGCCCCTGAAGGGCGGGGCGGACGAGCAGTACTTC	CASSVAPLKGGADEQYF
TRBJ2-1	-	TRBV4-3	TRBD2	TGCGCCAGCAGCCCCAAGGTGGGGACTAGCGGGGGTTACAATGAGCAGTTCTTC	CASSPKVGTSGGYNEQFF
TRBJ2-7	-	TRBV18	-	TGTGCCAGCTCACCACCCGGACGGCCCTACGAGCAGTACTTC	CASSPPGRPYEQYF
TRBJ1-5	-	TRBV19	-	TGTGCCAGTAGAAGCCACAGGGTAGAGGATCAGCCCCAGCATTTT	CASRSHRVEDQPQHF
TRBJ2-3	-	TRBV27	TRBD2	TGTGCCAGCAGCTCGAGAGGGACTAGCTGGCGCACAGATACGCAGTATTTT	CASSSRGTSWRTDTQYF
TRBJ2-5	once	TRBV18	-	TGTGCCAGCTCGCCAGTCCCCAGAGAAGAGACCCAGTACTTC	CASSPVPREETQYF
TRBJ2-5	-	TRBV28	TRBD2	TGTGCCAGCAGTTTGACTAGCGGGAGGATAGAGACCCAGTACTTC	CASSLTSGRIETQYF
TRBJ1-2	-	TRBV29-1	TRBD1	TGCAGCGCCGGGACAGCCTTTCTCTATGGCTACACCTTC	CSAGTAFLYGYTF
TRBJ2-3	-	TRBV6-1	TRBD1	TGTGCCAGCAGTGACAGGGGGACAGATACGCAGTATTTT	CASSDRGTDTQYF
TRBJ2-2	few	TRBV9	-	TGTGCCAGCAGCTACACCGGGGAGCTGTTTTTT	CASSYTGELFF
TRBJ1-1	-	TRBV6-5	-	TGTGCCAGCAGCTCCGAGCCGACGGGCAGGACTGAAGCTTTCTTT	CASSSEPTGRTEAFF
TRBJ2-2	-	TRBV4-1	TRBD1	TGCGCCAGCAGCCCAAACCCACAGGGGTCCGGGGAGCTGTTTTTT	CASSPNPQGSGELFF
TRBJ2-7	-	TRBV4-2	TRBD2	TGTGCCAGCAGCCAAGATTTACGAGGTCTAGCGGGTACCTCCTACGAGCAGTACTTC	CASSQDLRGLAGTSYEQYF
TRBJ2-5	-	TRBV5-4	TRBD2	TGTGCCAGCAGCTTGGCCGCAGGACTAGCTTCTTCCCAGTACTTC	CASSLAAGLASSQYF
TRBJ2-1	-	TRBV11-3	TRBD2	TGTGCCAGCAGCCGGACTAGCGGGAGTAGGAATGAGCAGTTCTTC	CASSRTSGSRNEQFF
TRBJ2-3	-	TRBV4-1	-	TGCGCCAGCAGCCAAGGAGGTTTTGGGACAGATACGCAGTATTTT	CASSQGGFGTDTQYF
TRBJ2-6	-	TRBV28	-	TGTGCCAGCACCATAGGGGGGCCTACTGGGGCCAACGTCCTGACTTTC	CASTIGGPTGANVLTF
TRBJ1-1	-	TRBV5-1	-	TGCGCCAGCAGCCGAGACTACACTGAAGCTTTCTTT	CASSRDYTEAFF
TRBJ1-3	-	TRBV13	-	TGTGCCAGCAGCACTTTTAGGGGGAGCTCTGGAAACACCATATATTTT	CASSTFRGSSGNTIYF
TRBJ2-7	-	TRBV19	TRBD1	TGTGCCAGTAGTAAACCGGACAGGTCCTACGAGCAGTACTTC	CASSKPDRSYEQYF
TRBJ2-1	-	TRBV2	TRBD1	TGTGCCAGCACTCGGACAGGGGGCATCGGAATAGGTGAGCAGTTCTTC	CASTRTGGIGIGEQFF
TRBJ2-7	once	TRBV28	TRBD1	TGTGCCAGCAGGTCAGGGGGCGGCTCCTCCTACGAGCAGTACTTC	CASRSGGGSSYEQYF
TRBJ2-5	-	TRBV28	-	TGTGCCAGCAGTTTTGGGGGGCAGACCCAGTACTTC	CASSFGGQTQYF